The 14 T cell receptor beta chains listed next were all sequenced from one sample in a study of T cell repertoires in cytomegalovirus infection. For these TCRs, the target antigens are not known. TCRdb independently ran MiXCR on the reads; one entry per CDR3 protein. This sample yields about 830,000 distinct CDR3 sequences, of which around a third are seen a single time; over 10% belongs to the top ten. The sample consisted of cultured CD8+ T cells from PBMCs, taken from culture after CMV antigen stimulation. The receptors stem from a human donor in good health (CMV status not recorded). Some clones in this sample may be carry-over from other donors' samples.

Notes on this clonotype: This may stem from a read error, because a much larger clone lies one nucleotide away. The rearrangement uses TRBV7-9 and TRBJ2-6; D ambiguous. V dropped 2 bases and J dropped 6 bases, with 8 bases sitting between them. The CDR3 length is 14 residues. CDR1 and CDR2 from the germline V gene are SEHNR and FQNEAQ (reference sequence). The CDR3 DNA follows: TGTGCCAGCAGCTTAAATGCTGAGGCCAACGTCCTGACTTTC. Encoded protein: CASSLNAEANVLTF.

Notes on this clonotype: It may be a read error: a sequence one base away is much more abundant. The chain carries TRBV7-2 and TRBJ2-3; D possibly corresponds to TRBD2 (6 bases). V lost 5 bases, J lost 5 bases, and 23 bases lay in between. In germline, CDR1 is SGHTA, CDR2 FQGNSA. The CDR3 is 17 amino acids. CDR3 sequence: CASSHDVSGVGIDTQYF. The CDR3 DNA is TGTGCCAGCAGCCATGACGTATCGGGGGTTGGCATAGATACGCAGTATTTT. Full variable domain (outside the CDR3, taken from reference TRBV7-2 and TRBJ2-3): GAGVSQSPSNKVTEKGKDVELRCDPISGHTALYWYRQSLGQGLEFLIYFQGNSAPDKSGLPSDRFSAERTGGSVSTLTIQRTQQEDSAVYLCASSHDVSGVGIDTQYFGPGTRLTVL.

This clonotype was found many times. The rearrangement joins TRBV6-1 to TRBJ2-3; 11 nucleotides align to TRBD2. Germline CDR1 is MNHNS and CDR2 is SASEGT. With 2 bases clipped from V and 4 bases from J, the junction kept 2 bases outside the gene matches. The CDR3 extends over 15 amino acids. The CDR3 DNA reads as TGTGCCAGCAGTGAATTTAGCGGGGGGGCAGATACGCAGTATTTT. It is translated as CASSEFSGGADTQYF.

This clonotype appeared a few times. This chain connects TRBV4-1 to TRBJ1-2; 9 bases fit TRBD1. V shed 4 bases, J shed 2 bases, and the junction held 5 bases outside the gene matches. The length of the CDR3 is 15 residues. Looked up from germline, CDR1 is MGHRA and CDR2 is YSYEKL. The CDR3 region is CASSPIGTGNYGYTF. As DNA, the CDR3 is TGCGCCAGCAGCCCCATAGGGACAGGGAACTATGGCTACACCTTC.

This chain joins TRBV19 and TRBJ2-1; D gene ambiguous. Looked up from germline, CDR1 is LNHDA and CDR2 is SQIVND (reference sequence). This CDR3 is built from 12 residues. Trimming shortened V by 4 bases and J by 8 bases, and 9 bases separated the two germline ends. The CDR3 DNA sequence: TGTGCCAGTAGTAACCACTTCGATGAGCAGTTCTTC. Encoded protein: CASSNHFDEQFF.

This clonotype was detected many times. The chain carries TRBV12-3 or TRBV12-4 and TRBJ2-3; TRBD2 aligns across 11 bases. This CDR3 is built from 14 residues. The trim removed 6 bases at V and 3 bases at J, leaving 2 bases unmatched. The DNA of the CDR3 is TGTGCCAGCAGATGGACTAGCGGGACAGATACGCAGTATTTT. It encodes CASRWTSGTDTQYF.

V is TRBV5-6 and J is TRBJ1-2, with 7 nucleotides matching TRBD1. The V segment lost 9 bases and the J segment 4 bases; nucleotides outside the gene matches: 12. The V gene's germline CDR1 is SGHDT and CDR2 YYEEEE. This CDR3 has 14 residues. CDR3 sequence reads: CATAPGQRPYGYTF. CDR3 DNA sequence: TGTGCCACTGCCCCGGGACAGCGTCCCTATGGCTACACCTTC.

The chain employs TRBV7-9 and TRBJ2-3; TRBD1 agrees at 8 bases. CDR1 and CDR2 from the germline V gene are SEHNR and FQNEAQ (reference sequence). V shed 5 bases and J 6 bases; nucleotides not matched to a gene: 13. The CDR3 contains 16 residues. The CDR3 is CASSAGQGTNVDTQYF. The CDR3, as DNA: TGTGCCAGCAGCGCCGGACAGGGCACTAACGTCGATACGCAGTATTTT.

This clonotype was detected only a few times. CDR3 amino acids: CASSSRQAPSYEQYF. Here the CDR3 DNA reads TGTGCCAGCAGCTCACGACAAGCCCCCTCCTACGAGCAGTACTTC. The V gene is TRBV7-6, the J gene TRBJ2-7; the D is unclear. Germline CDR1 reads SGHVS; CDR2 reads FNYEAQ. The CDR3 is made up of 15 amino acids. The germline V and J ends were trimmed by 4 bases and 0 bases, with 13 bases remaining between them. The variable domain in full, completed from reference TRBV7-6 and TRBJ2-7, reads GAGVSQSPRYKVTKRGQDVALRCDPISGHVSLYWYRQALGQGPEFLTYFNYEAQQDKSGLPNDRFSAERPEGSISTLTIQRTEQRDSAMYRCASSSRQAPSYEQYFGPGTRLTVT.

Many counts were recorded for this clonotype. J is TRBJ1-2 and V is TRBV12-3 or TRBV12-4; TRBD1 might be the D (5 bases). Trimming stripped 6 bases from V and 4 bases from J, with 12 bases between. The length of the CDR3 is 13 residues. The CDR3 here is CASSLTGGYGYTF. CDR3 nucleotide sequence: TGTGCCAGCAGCCTCACAGGAGGCTATGGCTACACCTTC.

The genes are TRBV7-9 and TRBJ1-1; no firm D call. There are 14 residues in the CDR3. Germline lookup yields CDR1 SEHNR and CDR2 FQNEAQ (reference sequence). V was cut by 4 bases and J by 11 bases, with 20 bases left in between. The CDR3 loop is CASSWPQKSIEAFF. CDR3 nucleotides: TGTGCCAGCAGCTGGCCACAGAAATCAATTGAGGCTTTCTTT.

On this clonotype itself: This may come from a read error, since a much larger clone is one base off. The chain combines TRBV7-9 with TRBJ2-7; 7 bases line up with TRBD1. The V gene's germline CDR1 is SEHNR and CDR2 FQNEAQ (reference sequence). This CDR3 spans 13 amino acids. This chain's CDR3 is CVSSRQGSYEQYF. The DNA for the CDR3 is TGTGTCAGCAGCCGACAGGGCTCCTACGAGCAGTACTTC.

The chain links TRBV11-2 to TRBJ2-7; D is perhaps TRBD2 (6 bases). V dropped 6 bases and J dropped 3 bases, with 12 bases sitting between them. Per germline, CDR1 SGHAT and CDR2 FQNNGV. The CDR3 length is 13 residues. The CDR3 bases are TGTGCCAGCAGACGTAGCGGCTACTACGAGCAGTACGTC. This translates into CASRRSGYYEQYV.

CDR3 nucleotides: TGTGCCAGCCTCCTCGTAACAGGGGACCCTGAAGCTTTCTTT. Amino acid sequence: CASLLVTGDPEAFF. This rearrangement joins TRBV2 to TRBJ1-1; TRBD1 aligns across 7 bases. CDR1 and CDR2 (germline): SNHLY, FYNNEI. The length of the CDR3 is 14 residues. After removal of 8 bases from V and 6 bases from J, the junction contained 12 bases not matched to a gene.